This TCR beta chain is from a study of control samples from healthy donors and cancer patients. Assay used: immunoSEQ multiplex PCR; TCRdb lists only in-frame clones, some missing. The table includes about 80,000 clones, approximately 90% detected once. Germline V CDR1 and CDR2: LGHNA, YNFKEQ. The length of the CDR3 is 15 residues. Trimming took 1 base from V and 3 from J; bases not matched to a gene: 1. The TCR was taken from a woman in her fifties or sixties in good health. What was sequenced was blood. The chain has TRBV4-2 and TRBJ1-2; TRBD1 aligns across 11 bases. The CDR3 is CASSQGDRGDYGYTF. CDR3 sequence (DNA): TGTGCCAGCAGCCAAGGGGACAGGGGGGACTATGGCTACACCTTC.